This entry lists 3 T cell receptor beta chains sequenced from one sample in a study of CD8 T cells in Susac syndrome. RNA, at about 0.45 to 1 ug, was reverse transcribed with random hexamers. Each CDR3 protein gets one entry after TCRdb re-called the immunoSEQ multiplex PCR reads with MiXCR. The table lists over 150,000 distinct CDR3 sequences, 90% to 95% of them singletons. The sample was CD4+ T cells from PBMCs. The receptors stem from a human donor with multiple sclerosis.

The gene calls are TRBV20-1 and TRBJ2-5; D not resolved. The V end lost 6 bases, the J end lost 2 bases, and 13 bases lay between the germline ends. Germline assignment: CDR1 DFQATT and CDR2 SNEGSKA (reference sequence). This CDR3 is built from 13 residues. The CDR3 DNA sequence: TGCAGTGCCGGCTGGGTCAAACAAGAGACCCAGTACTTC. Residues: CSAGWVKQETQYF.

J is TRBJ2-3 and V is TRBV29-1, with no clear D. The V gene lost 7 bases and the J gene lost 5 bases, with 7 bases spanning the gap. CDR1 and CDR2 from the germline V gene are SQVTM and ANQGSEA. The CDR3 length is 10 residues. The CDR3 region is CSGWRDTQYF. The DNA for the CDR3 is TGCAGCGGGTGGCGAGATACGCAGTATTTT.

The chain recombines TRBV3-1 with TRBJ1-2; TRBD1 matches at 8 bases. CDR1 LGHDT and CDR2 YNNKEL come from the germline V gene (reference sequence). There are 13 residues in the CDR3. The V and J ends lost 5 bases and 8 bases, in that order; junction bases with no gene match: 7. This CDR3 is CASSVHRGIGYTF. Written as DNA, the CDR3 is TGTGCCAGCAGCGTGCACAGGGGGATCGGCTACACCTTC.